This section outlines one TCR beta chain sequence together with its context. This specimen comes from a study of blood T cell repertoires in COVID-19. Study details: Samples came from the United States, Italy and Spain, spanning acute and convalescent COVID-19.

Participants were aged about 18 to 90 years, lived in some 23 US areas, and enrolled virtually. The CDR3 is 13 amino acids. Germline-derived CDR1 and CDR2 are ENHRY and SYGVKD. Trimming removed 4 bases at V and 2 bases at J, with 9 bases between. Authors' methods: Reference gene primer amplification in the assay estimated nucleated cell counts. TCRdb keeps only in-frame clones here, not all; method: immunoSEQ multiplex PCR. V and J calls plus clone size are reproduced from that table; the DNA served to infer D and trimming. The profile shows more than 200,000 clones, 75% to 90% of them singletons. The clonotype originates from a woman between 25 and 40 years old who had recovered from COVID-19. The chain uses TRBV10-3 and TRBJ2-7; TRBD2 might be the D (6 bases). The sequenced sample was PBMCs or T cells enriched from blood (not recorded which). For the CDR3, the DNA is TGTGCCATCAGTGTGGAGGGTCCCTACGAGCAGTACTTC. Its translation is CAISVEGPYEQYF.